This T cell receptor beta chain was profiled in a study of early T cells in non-severe SARS-CoV-2 infection. Study-wide background: Sequencing targeted bulk RNA from unsorted whole blood, leaving chains unpaired.

Unique molecular identifiers were added to individual cDNA molecules. TCRdb reprocessed the 5' RACE reads with MiXCR, giving one entry per CDR3 protein. The sample shows several thousand distinct CDR3 sequences, 4% to 6% of them seen only once. Trimming at V came to 4 bases and at J to 5 bases, leaving 2 bases not matched to a gene. This CDR3 is built from 14 residues. CDR1 is WNHNN and CDR2 is SYGVQD in the germline V gene (reference sequence). Sample share makes this clonotype medium-sized (0.01 to 0.1%). The chain employs TRBV10-1 and TRBJ2-7; 13 bases line up with TRBD2. The sequence was collected from an adult who was a healthcare worker with PCR-confirmed SARS-CoV-2 infection or an uninfected control (not recorded which). The sequenced sample consisted of whole blood. CDR3 sequence reads: CASSAGLAGHEQYF. In DNA form, the CDR3 reads TGCGCCAGCAGTGCGGGACTAGCGGGACACGAGCAGTACTTC.